This T cell receptor (beta chain) was observed in a study of CXCR3-negative and CXCR3-positive naive CD8 T cells (dated by TCRdb to about 2019). Concerning the study at large: In total, approximately 130 million TRB reads were obtained, or roughly 1.5 +/- 0.3 million reads per library. Diversity and physicochemical repertoire analyses were performed on approximately 10 donors pooled from two independent experiments. For the TRBV-TRBJ cluster analysis, the naive subsets came from 5 or 6 donors, while the memory cells came from 3 donors. General findings and caveats noted by the study authors: CXCR3 expression partially decreased after cryopreservation, so most assays used freshly isolated PBMCs. TRB CDR3s from CXCR3-positive naive cells showed higher hydrophobicity (lower Kidera factor 4), lower energy, and higher strength and volume indices than CXCR3-negative naive cells. Both naive subsets had comparably high repertoire diversity, while memory CD8+ T cells had much lower repertoire diversity. Because surface CD5, which has been linked to self-reactivity in mice, was comparable between naive subsets, TCR interaction strength was also inferred from TRB CDR3 physicochemical properties. Similar TRBV-TRBJ usage was shown by naive CXCR3-negative and CXCR3-positive cells from the same donor, whereas distinct patterns were shown by memory cells.

For each CD8+ T cell subset, flow sorting was done in triplicate, and roughly 320,000 cells per subset went directly into RLT lysis buffer. Naive CD8+ T cells were defined stringently as CD45RO-CCR7+CD27+CD95- to exclude memory contaminants. Peripheral blood mononuclear cells were isolated from buffy coats by standard density gradient centrifugation. Naive CXCR3-negative and CXCR3-positive CD8+ T cells were flow-sorted on a FACSAria III. Total RNA was extracted from sorted cells using an RNeasy Mini Kit. Sequences DFQATT (CDR1) and SNEGSKA (CDR2) are obtained from the germline V gene (reference sequence). The CDR3 spans 14 residues, from the cysteine through the phenylalanine. There is no recorded DNA. Sequenced using a NextSeq 550. The Human TCR Profiling Kit (MiLaboratory) was used to make UMI-labeled 5' RACE TRB cDNA libraries. The full amount of extracted RNA was used for cDNA synthesis, and the full amount of resulting cDNA was used for PCR amplification. Libraries were prepared in parallel using an identical number of PCR cycles. Per the source publication's procedure: MIGEC and MiXCR extracted about 53,000 +/- 10,000 unique UMI-labeled TRB cDNA molecules per library, requiring at least two reads per UMI. On average, approximately 40,000 +/- 10,000 functional in-frame TRB CDR3 nucleotide clonotypes lacking stop codons were found per library. After each sample was downsampled to 5000 UMI-labeled TRB molecules, VDJtools was used to calculate diversity metrics such as normalized Shannon-Wiener and Chao1. Clonotype-size-weighted physicochemical properties of the central five CDR3 residues (interaction energy, strength, volume and Kidera factor 4) were computed in VDJtools. TCRdb reprocessed the reads, and each CDR3 protein sequence is entered once, without DNA. The V and J calls here are based on TCRdb, not the publication. Per the sample table, the count is approximately 96,000 distinct CDR3 sequences. Approximately 1% of the sample is in the top ten clones.

In regard to this clonotype: This clone's antigen is unknown.

This receptor was taken from a human donor in good health. Some clones in this sample may be carry-over from other donors' samples. This sequence uses TRBV20-1 and TRBJ2-7; the D call from TCRdb, TRBD1, cannot be confirmed without DNA. Sequencing was performed on naive CXCR3+ CD8+ T cells from blood. The sample's cell subset or site label, in plain terms: CD45RO-CCR7+CD27+CD95- naive CD8+ T cells expressing CXCR3 (TNR3+). The CDR3 is CSARELQGGYEQYF.